The clone carrying this TCR beta chain rates as medium-sized. This sample was taken from a study of blood T cell repertoires in COVID-19. Study-wide context: The United States, Italy and Spain were the sources of the acute and convalescent COVID-19 samples.

Authors' data handling: Amplified reference gene primers provided the basis for estimating nucleated cell counts. Measured with immunoSEQ multiplex PCR; TCRdb has only the in-frame clones, and not every one. That table is the source of V, J and clone size, and D and trimming were worked out from the DNA. The sample has under 80,000 clones; roughly 84% are singletons. CDR1 is WNHNN, CDR2 SYGVQD, per germline (reference sequence). The V end lost 0 bases, the J end lost 6 bases, and 12 bases lay between the germline ends. The CDR3 sequence is 14 residues long. This TCR was recovered from a woman aged 55 to 70 with acute or convalescent COVID-19. This sequence joins TRBV10-1 and TRBJ2-7, with D perhaps TRBD2 (6 bases). Sequencing was carried out using peripheral blood. The CDR3 DNA is TGCGCCAGCAGTGAGTCGGGGGACGGGGGCGAGCAGTACTTC. Translating it yields CASSESGDGGEQYF.